The clone carrying this T cell receptor (beta chain) appeared a few times. This specimen comes from a study of T cells after yellow fever vaccination. MiXCR, applied by TCRdb to the 5' RACE reads, yields one record per CDR3 protein. The sample includes 450,000 to 600,000 distinct CDR3 sequences, approximately 13% of them seen just once. The source is a man aged 25 to 40 who received the YFV17D yellow fever vaccine. Sequences were derived from PBMCs, sampled on the day of the yellow fever booster vaccination.

The CDR3 DNA is TGTGCCAGCACCCTCCAAACACCCACACAGGGGGCCTCCCCCTACGAGCAGTACTTC. Translating it yields CASTLQTPTQGASPYEQYF. The rearrangement links TRBV27 to TRBJ2-7, with 9 bases that match TRBD1. CDR1 and CDR2 from the germline V gene are MNHEY and SMNVEV (reference sequence). CDR3 size: 19 residues. J was trimmed by 2 bases and V by 7 bases; bases with no gene match: 21.